This T cell receptor beta chain appears in the sequencing data of a study of OX40 agonist ivuxolimab in advanced cancers. Overall study findings and caveats: Individuals who were partial responders at 0.1-3.0 mg/kg had clonal expansion that ranked among the lowest.

This clone occurred once. The antigen is not known. The method was immunoSEQ multiplex PCR; TCRdb's version includes in-frame clones alone and lacks a portion of them. The sample has 60,000 or so clones, 75% to 90% seen once. The source material was CD4+ or CD8+ T cells sorted from blood, sampled in a trial of the OX40 agonist ivuxolimab. The TCR comes from an adult with an advanced solid tumor such as melanoma, head and neck, liver or kidney cancer.

CDR3 region: CAISSGWLNTEAFF. The CDR3 nucleotides are TGTGCCATCAGTTCAGGGTGGCTGAACACTGAAGCTTTCTTT. The chain uses TRBV10-3 and TRBJ1-1, with a tentative D call TRBD1 (5 bases). The CDR3 is made up of 14 amino acids. The ends were cut back, 5 bases at V and 0 bases at J, with 10 bases in the middle. Germline V gene data show CDR1 as ENHRY and CDR2 as SYGVKD.